The source of this T cell receptor (beta chain) is a study of cytomegalovirus exposure and HLA in healthy donors. Study results and caveats: The productive fraction for most TCR beta V segments was about 87% or about 30% in an earlier analysis.

The germline CDR1 and CDR2 sequences are SEHNR and FQNEAQ (reference sequence). Trimming removed 6 bases from V and 5 bases from J; junction bases left unmatched: 12. This CDR3 spans 15 amino acids. With regard to this clone: What it binds is not known.

The PCR had 60 Vbeta and 13 Jbeta primers. The repertoire was sequenced with immunoSEQ multiplex PCR; TCRdb's copy has only in-frame clones and lacks some. The sample includes 180,000 or so clones, 76% seen only once; the top ten take about 2.5%. This receptor was identified in a woman aged 25-40 years in good health and CMV-seropositive. The chain uses TRBV7-9 and TRBJ2-7, with TRBD2 matching over 8 bases. The sequenced sample was PBMCs. Here the CDR3 DNA reads TGTGCCAGCAGTCGACTGGGACTAGAGGTTCACGAGCAGTACTTC. It is translated as CASSRLGLEVHEQYF.